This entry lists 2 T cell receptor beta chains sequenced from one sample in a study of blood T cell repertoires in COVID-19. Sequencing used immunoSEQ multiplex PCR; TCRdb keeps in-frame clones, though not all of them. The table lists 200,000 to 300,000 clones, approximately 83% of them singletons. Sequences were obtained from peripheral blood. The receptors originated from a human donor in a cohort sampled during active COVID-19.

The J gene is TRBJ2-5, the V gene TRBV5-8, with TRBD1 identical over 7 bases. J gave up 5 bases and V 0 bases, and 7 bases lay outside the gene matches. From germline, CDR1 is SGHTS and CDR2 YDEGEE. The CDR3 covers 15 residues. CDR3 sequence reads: CASSLGTQGLETQYF. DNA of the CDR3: TGTGCCAGCAGCTTGGGTACACAGGGGCTGGAGACCCAGTACTTC.

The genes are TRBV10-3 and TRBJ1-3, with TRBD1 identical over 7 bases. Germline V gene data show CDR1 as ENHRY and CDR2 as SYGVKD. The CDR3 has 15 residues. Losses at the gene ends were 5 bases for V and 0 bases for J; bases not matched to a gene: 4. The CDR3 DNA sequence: TGTGCCATCAGTTCAGGGGGGAACTCTGGAAACACCATATATTTT. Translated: CAISSGGNSGNTIYF.